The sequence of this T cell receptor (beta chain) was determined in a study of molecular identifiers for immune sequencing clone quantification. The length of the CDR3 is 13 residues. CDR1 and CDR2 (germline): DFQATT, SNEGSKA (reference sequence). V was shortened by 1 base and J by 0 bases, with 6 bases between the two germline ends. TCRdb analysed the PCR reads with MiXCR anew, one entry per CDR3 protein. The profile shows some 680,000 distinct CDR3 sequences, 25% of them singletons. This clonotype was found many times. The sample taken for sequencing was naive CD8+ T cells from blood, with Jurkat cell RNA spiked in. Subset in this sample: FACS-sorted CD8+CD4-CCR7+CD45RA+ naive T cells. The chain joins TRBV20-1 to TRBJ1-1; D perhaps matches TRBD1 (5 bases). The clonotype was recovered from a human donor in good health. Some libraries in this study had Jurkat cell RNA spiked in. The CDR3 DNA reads TGCAGTGCTAGAGGACAGCTGAACACTGAAGCTTTCTTT. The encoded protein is CSARGQLNTEAFF.